This T cell receptor beta chain was recorded in a study of cytomegalovirus exposure and HLA in healthy donors. PCR was performed using 60 Vbeta and 13 Jbeta primers. In the authors' methods: In a later analysis, 70 million to 80 million unique TCR beta chains included roughly 11 million shared by two or more donors. Using immunoSEQ multiplex PCR, the repertoire was profiled, and TCRdb retains in-frame clones only, with some absent. The DNA was the basis for D and trimming; V, J and clone size are from that table. The repertoire holds about 150,000 clones, 70% to 80% seen once, with 3.5% to 4.5% in the top ten. In the case of this clone: Its antigen remains unknown.

The V end lost 5 bases, the J end lost 11 bases, and 16 bases lay between the germline ends. This CDR3 is built from 12 residues. Germline CDR1 SGHTS, CDR2 YDEGEE. Whole-study findings and limits: Most subjects' HLA-A and HLA-B alleles were reportedly predicted from TCR beta sequences. In vitro data verified a few CMV-associated chains as specific for CMV antigens.

The sample taken for sequencing was PBMCs. This TCR derives from a human donor in good health. This chain uses TRBV5-8 with TRBJ1-1, with D perhaps TRBD1 (6 bases). CDR3: CASSPTGTQAFF. The CDR3 nucleotides read TGTGCCAGCAGTCCTACCGGGACACAGGCTTTCTTT.